This paragraph covers one TCR beta chain sequence. The target of this receptor is not known. Base qualities are not at hand, and no much larger clone is one base apart. Other DNA sequences in the sample encode the same CDR3. This record comes from a study of blood T cell repertoires in COVID-19 (dated by TCRdb to 2018 to 2020). As for the study more broadly: Samples covering the acute and convalescent phases of COVID-19 were provided by collaborators in the United States, Italy and Spain. The dataset comprised deeply sampled blood TCRbeta repertoires from subjects exposed to, actively infected with, or recovered from COVID-19. The repertoires were made available in a free public database intended to serve as a resource for research on the immune response to SARS-CoV-2. The samples were drawn from two sources: the first 160 participants of the ongoing ImmuneRACE study, and 1,000 to 1,500 subjects contributed by 6 global collaborators. A de-identified subject ID, COVID-19 status, age in years and sex were almost always included in the sample metadata. The prospective study material was composed of cDNA or gDNA derived from T cells, B-cell-depleted T cells, or PBMCs. Where HLA class I and class II types were available, the types were taken from metadata supplied by the sample provider, not from assay-based typing.

Overall study results and their limits: How much clinical and demographic metadata was included differed by source and by participant, and the metadata was provided uncurated.

The immunoSEQ Assay, a bias-controlled multiplex PCR, was used to amplify TCRbeta CDR3 regions from genomic DNA. Per the authors' processing: Nucleated cell counts per sample were estimated from amplification of reference gene primers within the assay. Sequence reads were collapsed and filtered to measure the absolute abundance of every unique TCRbeta CDR3 rearrangement. For each sample, productive Simpson clonality was calculated as the square root of Simpson's diversity index across productive rearrangements. TCRdb took this table from immuneACCESS and kept in-frame rearrangements with V and J called. Such tables lack part of the clones; where checked against another copy, unresolved V genes explain under half of the gap, and the rest is unexplained. V and J calls and clone size are copied from that table; D and trimming were computed from the DNA. The sample profile shows approximately 330,000 clones; approximately 90% of them were found once. Approximately 4% of the sample is taken by the ten largest.

Collaborating institutions collected whole blood in K2EDTA tubes following their own protocols. For TCRbeta analysis, collaborator samples were shipped as frozen whole blood, as isolated PBMCs, or as DNA extracted from either sample type. The trim is 1 base for V and 1 base for J, with a gap of 7 bases between the germline ends. The CDR3 numbers 14 residues from cysteine through phenylalanine. Kept here is only the CDR3 DNA, which spans 42 bases and is read in frame from base 1. CDR1 SGHTA and CDR2 FQGNSA are derived from the germline V gene. This receptor chain uses TRBV7-2 and TRBJ1-1; TRBD1 might be the D gene, on 6 matching bases. Sequenced material: peripheral blood. The receptor comes from a woman in her forties or fifties with active or convalescent COVID-19. The CDR3: CASSLGTANTEAFF. DNA sequence: TGTGCCAGCAGCTTAGGGACAGCGAACACTGAAGCTTTCTTT.